Listed here are 20 T cell receptor beta chains from one sample, sequenced in a study of CXCR3-negative and CXCR3-positive naive CD8 T cells. Study observations and caveats: CXCR3-positive naive cells carried more hydrophobic TRB CDR3s than CXCR3-negative naive cells did.

Their target antigens are unknown. Carrying UMI labels, the TRB cDNA libraries were prepared through 5' RACE. TCRdb re-analyzed the 5' RACE reads; it lists each CDR3 protein once, without DNA. Seen in this sample are over 100,000 distinct CDR3 sequences; the ten most common clones hold 0.36%. The source material was naive CXCR3+ CD8+ T cells from blood. Subset in this sample: CD45RO-CCR7+CD27+CD95- naive CD8+ T cells expressing CXCR3 (TNR3+). All receptors derive from a human donor in good health. Some clones in this sample may be carry-over from other donors' samples.

The chain links TRBV5-1 to TRBJ2-1; TCRdb proposes TRBD2, but this gene call is untestable without DNA. This CDR3 region has 11 residues. Germline values: CDR1 SGHRS, CDR2 YFSETQ. The CDR3 reads CARISGNEQFF. The full variable domain, with the rest looked up from reference TRBV5-1 and TRBJ2-1, is KAGVTQTPRYLIKTRGQQVTLSCSPISGHRSVSWYQQTPGQGLQFLFEYFSETQRNKGNFPGRFSGRQFSNSRSEMNVSTLELGDSALYLCARISGNEQFFGPGTRLTVL.

This chain links TRBV7-6 with TRBJ1-2; TCRdb selects TRBD1, and the lack of DNA leaves this call unchecked. The CDR3 has 15 amino acids. The germline CDR1 and CDR2 sequences are SGHVS and FNYEAQ. CDR3 sequence: CASSFGQNSNYGYTF.

The chain recombines TRBV15 with TRBJ2-1; the TRBD2 assignment by TCRdb is unverifiable without DNA. The CDR3 has 16 residues. Germline values: CDR1 LNHNV, CDR2 YYDKDF (reference sequence). The CDR3 is CATSRDTLAGYNEQFF.

The chain recombines TRBV5-1 with TRBJ2-7. The CDR3 loop spans 14 amino acids. Germline V gene data show CDR1 as SGHRS and CDR2 as YFSETQ. CDR3 protein: CASSLGERPYEQYF.

The chain joins TRBV28 to TRBJ2-7; without DNA, the TCRdb call of TRBD2 cannot be checked. This CDR3 is 14 amino acids long. Per germline, CDR1 MDHEN and CDR2 SYDVKM. The CDR3 loop reads CASSRLAGLYEQYF.

The J gene is TRBJ1-1, the V gene TRBV20-1; the D gene TCRdb calls, TRBD1, cannot be checked with no DNA. Germline V gene data show CDR1 as DFQATT and CDR2 as SNEGSKA (reference sequence). This CDR3 region has 13 residues. This CDR3 reads CSARAERGPEAFF.

The CDR3 sequence is CASSLLDTAYNEQFF. This chain connects TRBV5-1 to TRBJ2-1. The germline gives CDR1 SGHRS, CDR2 YFSETQ. This CDR3 region has 15 residues.

V is TRBV7-3 and J is TRBJ1-1; TCRdb's D gene call, TRBD1, goes unchecked for lack of DNA. Germline V CDR1 and CDR2: SGHTA, FQGTGA. The CDR3 has 15 amino acids. CDR3 residues: CASSLTEGVNTEAFF.

Here the CDR3 reads CASSLAQISPATNEKLFF. V is TRBV7-9 and J is TRBJ1-4; TCRdb returns TRBD1, unconfirmable since there is no DNA. CDR3 length equals 18 residues. Germline CDR1 reads SEHNR; CDR2 reads FQNEAQ (reference sequence).

V usage is TRBV2 and J usage is TRBJ2-1; the D call of TRBD2 rests on TCRdb alone, since no DNA is present to check it. This CDR3 comprises 16 residues. CDR1 and CDR2 from the germline V gene are SNHLY and FYNNEI. The CDR3: CASSVTAGLTNNEQFF.

The chain carries TRBV7-9 and TRBJ2-7; lacking DNA, the TRBD1 call made by TCRdb goes unchecked. The CDR3 spans 15 residues. CDR1 SEHNR and CDR2 FQNEAQ come from the germline V gene (reference sequence). The CDR3 region is CASSPDRGVSYEQYF.

The chain carries TRBV28 and TRBJ2-2. CDR3 size: 15 residues. Germline values: CDR1 MDHEN, CDR2 SYDVKM. CDR3 protein: CASSLSDHSTGELFF. The full variable domain, rest sourced from reference TRBV28 and TRBJ2-2, is DVKVTQSSRYLVKRTGEKVFLECVQDMDHENMFWYRQDPGLGLRLIYFSYDVKMKEKGDIPEGYSVSREKKERFSLILESASTNQTSMYLCASSLSDHSTGELFFGEGSRLTVL.

This rearrangement joins TRBV29-1 to TRBJ2-2; absent DNA, TCRdb's TRBD2 call cannot be checked. The CDR3 extends over 15 amino acids. Looked up from germline, CDR1 is SQVTM and CDR2 is ANQGSEA. This chain's CDR3 is CSVLGLAGNTGELFF.

This sequence joins TRBV12-3 or TRBV12-4 and TRBJ2-1; checking the TCRdb D call of TRBD2 is not possible without DNA. The CDR3 has 21 amino acids. CDR3 protein: CASSLAPSGASGSGSYNEQFF.

This chain links TRBV28 with TRBJ1-4. Germline CDR1 is MDHEN and CDR2 is SYDVKM. This CDR3 spans 13 amino acids. The CDR3 loop reads CASSFTGNEKLFF.

The chain links TRBV4-1 to TRBJ2-1; TCRdb reports TRBD1, a call that lacks DNA to check it against. This CDR3 comprises 16 residues. Germline lookup yields CDR1 MGHRA and CDR2 YSYEKL. The CDR3 sequence: CASSQGDPPGWGEQFF.

The rearrangement links TRBV19 to TRBJ2-7; TCRdb reports TRBD1, a call that lacks DNA to check it against. The CDR3 is 15 residues long. Germline assignment: CDR1 LNHDA and CDR2 SQIVND (reference sequence). The CDR3 here is CASSIGSGTVYEQYF.

The CDR3 here is CASSYSNPVQETQYF. The chain carries TRBV6-6 and TRBJ2-5. Germline CDR1 reads MNHNY; CDR2 reads SVGAGI (reference sequence). The CDR3 consists of 15 residues.

The chain's CDR3 is CASSFGGEFPDTQYF. The genes are TRBV7-9 and TRBJ2-3; TCRdb's D gene call, TRBD2, goes unchecked for lack of DNA. Germline V CDR1 and CDR2: SEHNR, FQNEAQ (reference sequence). The CDR3 is 15 residues long.

The chain has TRBV4-3 and TRBJ1-1. The CDR3 runs 18 residues. Looked up from germline, CDR1 is LGHNA and CDR2 is YSLEER. This CDR3 is CASSQEIGFRLGLTEAFF.